This T cell receptor beta chain appears in the sequencing data of a study of T cells expressing NK-cell markers. The authors generated TCR beta cDNA through 5'RACE template switching with UMIs. With the 5' RACE reads reprocessed, TCRdb shows one record per CDR3 protein and no DNA. Here the sample table reports about 550,000 distinct CDR3 sequences. Germline loops: CDR1 LGHNA, CDR2 YNFKEQ. There are 14 residues in the CDR3. Sequenced: blood T cells: a sorted CD56 or NKG2C T cell subset, CD4+ or CD8+ T cells, or bulk PBMC T cells (not recorded which). The chain joins TRBV4-2 to TRBJ2-1; without DNA, the TCRdb call of TRBD2 cannot be checked. This receptor was taken from a man aged 18 to 35 in good health. CDR3 loop: CASSQEASGRGQFF.